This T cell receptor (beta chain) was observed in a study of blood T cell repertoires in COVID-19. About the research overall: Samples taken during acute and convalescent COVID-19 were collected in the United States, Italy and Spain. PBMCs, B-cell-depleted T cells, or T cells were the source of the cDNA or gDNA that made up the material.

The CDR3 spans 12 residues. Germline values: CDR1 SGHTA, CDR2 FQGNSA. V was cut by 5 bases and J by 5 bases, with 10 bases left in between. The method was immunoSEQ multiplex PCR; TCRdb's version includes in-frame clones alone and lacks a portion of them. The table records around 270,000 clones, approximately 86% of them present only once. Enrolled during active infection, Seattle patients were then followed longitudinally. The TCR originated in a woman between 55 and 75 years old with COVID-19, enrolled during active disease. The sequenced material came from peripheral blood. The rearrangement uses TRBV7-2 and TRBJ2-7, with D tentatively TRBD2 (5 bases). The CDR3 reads CASSPRTHEQYF. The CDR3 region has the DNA TGTGCCAGCAGCCCACGGACTCACGAGCAGTACTTC.